This is a list of T cell receptor beta chains from one sample in a study of cytomegalovirus exposure and HLA in healthy donors. TCRdb keeps only in-frame clones here, not all; method: immunoSEQ multiplex PCR. Of more than 200,000 clones in the sample, over 60% are singletons; the top ten hold under 2%. Sequenced material: PBMCs. Receptors were obtained from a man aged 18 to 30 in good health and CMV-seronegative. CDR3s include the opening cysteine and the closing phenylalanine or tryptophan. Each record gives: J gene, V gene, CDR3 protein.

TRBJ1-5,TRBV15,CATSRVGQGTANQPQHF
TRBJ2-2,TRBV7-9,CASSPGTGGTGELFF
TRBJ1-5,TRBV19,CASSMEGGPQHF
TRBJ1-1,TRBV29-1,CSVDQRGTEAFF
TRBJ2-2,TRBV7-6,CALSGLAGGTGELFF
TRBJ1-3,TRBV7-2,CASSLGQGAAGNTIYF
TRBJ2-2,TRBV7-9,CASSPPSTGSTGELFF
TRBJ1-1,TRBV7-6,CASSYLQGTEAFF
TRBJ2-7,TRBV7-8,CASSFGQASYEQYF
TRBJ2-7,TRBV2,CASVGRERTYEQYF
TRBJ1-5,TRBV6-6,CASSYETLGRQPQHF
TRBJ2-7,TRBV5-6,CASSSVAGGVPYEQYF
TRBJ1-1,TRBV11-2,CASSSFWRGRRTEAFF
TRBJ1-4,TRBV7-9,CASSLSGGGEKLFF
TRBJ2-3,TRBV9,CASSVATKAGDHTDTQYF
TRBJ2-3,TRBV5-6,CASSLEQGRPRDTQYF
TRBJ2-1,TRBV4-2,CASSQAGQGNEQFF
TRBJ1-2,TRBV29-1,CSVRQGTNFDGYTF
TRBJ2-7,TRBV5-4,CASTVVGDSSYEQYF
TRBJ1-1,TRBV4-2,CASRPGIRNTEAFF
TRBJ2-7,TRBV6-6,CASSSSGPHEQYF
TRBJ2-3,TRBV7-9,CASSSGLAGDTDTQYF
TRBJ1-2,TRBV7-2,CASTGAGGYGYTF
TRBJ1-5,TRBV4-2,CASSQGQGTRDQPQHF
TRBJ2-1,TRBV7-9,CASSDDSNNEQFF
TRBJ1-2,TRBV27,CASSLSGTGVRYTF
TRBJ1-5,TRBV5-1,CASSLGGRNQPQHF
TRBJ2-7,TRBV10-2,CASSESGDSYEQYF
TRBJ1-3,TRBV19,CASNQARSGNTIYF
TRBJ1-5,TRBV7-8,CASSLALGGPQHF
TRBJ2-2,TRBV4-2,CASWTGTGLSGELFF
TRBJ2-3,TRBV9,CASSVPGADTQYF
-,TRBV4-2,CASSPSFGVSYEQYF
TRBJ1-1,TRBV7-9,CSSSLTLGGGRAEAFF
TRBJ1-3,TRBV29-1,CSVGVGAGNTIYF
TRBJ1-3,TRBV15,CATSRDFRGSQGNTIYF
TRBJ2-2,TRBV7-6,CASSLANGGVTGELFF
TRBJ2-7,TRBV7-6,CASSKREGLEQYF
TRBJ1-1,TRBV11-3,CASSWDRGKTEAFF
TRBJ1-6,TRBV7-2,CASSLAVGGTYNSPLHF
TRBJ1-1,TRBV11-3,CASSSRDSDTEAFF
TRBJ1-1,TRBV27,CASSPYTGGTEAFF